This TCR beta chain was obtained from a study of T-cell memory formation after mild COVID-19. Worth noting for this clonotype: What it recognizes is unknown.

Trimming took 1 base from V and 0 from J, leaving 8 bases between them. The CDR3 runs 14 residues. Germline loops: CDR1 SGHRS, CDR2 YFSETQ. MiXCR was run by TCRdb on the 5' RACE reads, yielding one entry per CDR3 protein. The sample has 170,000 or so distinct CDR3 sequences, about 28% seen once. Findings of the study overall: CD4+ contracting clones were mainly CM and EM; CD8+ ones, EMRA. Specificity for SARS-CoV-2 was not confirmed among the second-wave clones peaking on day 37.

The TCR originated in an adult woman who had mild COVID-19 (a few samples of this study predate the infection). Cell type and time point are not known. This chain links TRBV5-1 with TRBJ2-7, with D unclear. Material for sequencing was PBMCs or a T cell subset sorted from them (not recorded which). The CDR3 DNA reads as TGCGCCAGCAGCTTGCATCCAGCCTCCTACGAGCAGTACTTC. This codes for CASSLHPASYEQYF.